These 8 T cell receptor beta chains share one sample of origin, sequenced in a study of blood T cell repertoires in COVID-19. Data came from immunoSEQ multiplex PCR; TCRdb stores just in-frame clones and leaves some out. The table has approximately 240,000 clones, approximately 79% seen once; the top ten hold over 3%. Sequenced input: peripheral blood. The source of these receptors is a woman aged 40 to 55 with active or convalescent COVID-19.

This clone has only one observation. The chain employs TRBV28 and TRBJ1-1, with D perhaps TRBD1 (6 bases). Trimming left V 10 bases short and J 6 bases short, with 15 bases between. Germline assignment: CDR1 MDHEN and CDR2 SYDVKM. This CDR3 has 12 residues. DNA of the CDR3: TGTGCCACGCTTCGGGGGGGCCCTGAAGCTTTCTTT. Its protein product is CATLRGGPEAFF.

This clone was picked up a small number of times. The chain couples TRBV4-1 to TRBJ2-7; 7 bases map to TRBD2. The CDR3 is 13 residues long. Germline loops: CDR1 MGHRA, CDR2 YSYEKL. The ends lost 6 bases at V and 4 bases at J; junction bases unmatched: 6. The chain's CDR3 is CASSSSGGYEQYF. CDR3 DNA: TGCGCCAGCAGTTCTAGCGGTGGGTACGAGCAGTACTTC.

The chain recombines TRBV7-9 with TRBJ1-3, with D perhaps TRBD1 (5 bases). Trimming removed 5 bases from V and 0 bases from J, with 11 bases in between. The length of the CDR3 is 15 residues. The germline CDR1 and CDR2 sequences are SEHNR and FQNEAQ (reference sequence). CDR3 residues: CASSQGVSSGNTIYF. The CDR3 nucleotides are TGTGCCAGCAGCCAAGGGGTTAGCTCTGGAAACACCATATATTTT.

The chain has TRBV5-1 and TRBJ1-6; perhaps TRBD1 as D (5 bases). The CDR3 has 16 amino acids. V gave up 3 bases and J gave up 0 bases, with 10 bases separating them. CDR1 and CDR2 (germline): SGHRS, YFSETQ. The CDR3 coding sequence is TGCGCCAGCAGCTCCTCGGGGGGCTCCTATAATTCACCCCTCCACTTT. Translated, it gives CASSSSGGSYNSPLHF. Complete variable domain (other parts from reference TRBV5-1 and TRBJ1-6): KAGVTQTPRYLIKTRGQQVTLSCSPISGHRSVSWYQQTPGQGLQFLFEYFSETQRNKGNFPGRFSGRQFSNSRSEMNVSTLELGDSALYLCASSSSGGSYNSPLHFGNGTRLTVT.

This clone was seen only a few times. The chain links TRBV6-4 to TRBJ2-3; 12 bases are a match to TRBD2. The trim removed 4 bases at V and 3 bases at J, leaving 2 bases unmatched. CDR1 is MRHNA, CDR2 SNTAGT, per germline. The CDR3 covers 15 residues. The CDR3 coding sequence is TGTGCCAGCAGTGGACTAGCGGGGGAGACAGATACGCAGTATTTT. Translating it yields CASSGLAGETDTQYF.

There are many counts of this clone. This chain uses TRBV27 with TRBJ1-1; D is ambiguous. The germline gives CDR1 MNHEY, CDR2 SMNVEV (reference sequence). Trimming shortened V by 6 bases and J by 4 bases, and 15 bases separated the two germline ends. This CDR3 has 14 amino acids. The CDR3 coding sequence is TGTGCCAGCAGGAGGACTGAAAGGAGCACTGAAGCTTTCTTT. It specifies CASRRTERSTEAFF.

V and J are TRBV24-1 and TRBJ2-7; D is undetermined. This CDR3 spans 15 amino acids. V lost 0 bases to trimming and J lost 4 bases, with 12 bases between them. The V gene's germline CDR1 is KGHDR and CDR2 SFDVKD. The CDR3 DNA reads TGTGCCACCAGTGATTTGCGGTGCGGAACTTACGAGCAGTACGTC. It encodes CATSDLRCGTYEQYV.

The table lists this clone with a count of one. V gene TRBV12-3 or TRBV12-4 combines with J gene TRBJ2-3; D is uncertain. This CDR3 is 11 amino acids long. Trimming removed 7 bases from V and 6 bases from J, with 8 bases in between. The CDR3 DNA follows: TGTGCCAGCACCGTACAGGATACGCAGTATTTT. Its protein is CASTVQDTQYF.